The TCR beta chain under discussion was sequenced for a study of cytomegalovirus exposure and HLA in healthy donors. The method was immunoSEQ multiplex PCR; TCRdb's version includes in-frame clones alone and lacks a portion of them. The table shows nearly 200,000 clones, with approximately 80% occurring only once. This CDR3 has 14 amino acids. Looked up from germline, CDR1 is WSHSY and CDR2 is SAAADI. Losses at the gene ends were 8 bases for V and 3 bases for J; bases not matched to a gene: 5. Sequencing was performed on PBMCs. The J gene is TRBJ2-1, the V gene TRBV10-2; 9 nucleotides match TRBD2. The receptor was isolated from a woman aged 25-40 years in good health and CMV-seropositive. The CDR3 sequence is CASSRSGGYNEQFF. CDR3 DNA sequence: TGCGCCAGCTCTCGTAGCGGGGGCTACAATGAGCAGTTCTTC.